The T cell receptor beta chain under discussion was sequenced for a study of cytomegalovirus exposure and HLA in healthy donors. The assay was immunoSEQ multiplex PCR, and TCRdb's table has in-frame clones only and misses some. The data show more than 250,000 clones, approximately 86% seen once. CDR1 SGHRS and CDR2 YFSETQ come from the germline V gene. V shed 0 bases and J shed 4 bases, with 7 bases lying between them. There are 13 residues in the CDR3. The sample consisted of PBMCs. The origin of this receptor is a young woman in good health and CMV-seropositive. The rearrangement joins TRBV5-1 to TRBJ1-2; D uncertain. The CDR3 spells CASSLGAGYGYTF. The CDR3 DNA follows: TGCGCCAGCAGCTTGGGGGCCGGCTATGGCTACACCTTC. The full variable domain, rest sourced from reference TRBV5-1 and TRBJ1-2, is KAGVTQTPRYLIKTRGQQVTLSCSPISGHRSVSWYQQTPGQGLQFLFEYFSETQRNKGNFPGRFSGRQFSNSRSEMNVSTLELGDSALYLCASSLGAGYGYTFGSGTRLTVV.